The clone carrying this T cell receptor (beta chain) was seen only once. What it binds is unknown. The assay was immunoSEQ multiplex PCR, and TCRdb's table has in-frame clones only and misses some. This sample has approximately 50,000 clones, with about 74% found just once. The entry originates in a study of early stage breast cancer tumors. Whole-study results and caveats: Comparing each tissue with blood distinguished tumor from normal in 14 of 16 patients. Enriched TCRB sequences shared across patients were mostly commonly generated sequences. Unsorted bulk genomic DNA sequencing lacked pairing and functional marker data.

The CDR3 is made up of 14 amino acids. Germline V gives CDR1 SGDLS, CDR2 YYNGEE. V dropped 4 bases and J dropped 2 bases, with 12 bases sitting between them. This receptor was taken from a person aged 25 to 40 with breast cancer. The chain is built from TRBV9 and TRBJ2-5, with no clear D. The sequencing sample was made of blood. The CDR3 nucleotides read TGTGCCAGCAGCCCTGTTAGTAATCAAGAGACCCAGTACTTC. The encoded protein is CASSPVSNQETQYF.